This T cell receptor beta chain came from a study of identical twins. Study-level points and caveats: Researchers caution that invariant MAIT and iNKT cells could partly confound zero-insertion analyses.

This clonotype was observed a few times. Its specificity is not known. A universal primer site came from template switching; cDNA carried unique molecular identifiers. TCRdb re-derived calls from the 5' RACE reads in MiXCR, one entry per CDR3 protein. The sample gives about 720,000 distinct CDR3 sequences, 8.5% to 9% of which show up once; 0.98% is in the top ten. The CDR3 sequence is 16 residues long. Trimming shortened V by 4 bases and J by 4 bases, and 18 bases separated the two germline ends. The germline V gene has CDR1 SGHRS and CDR2 YFSETQ. These data also formed part of another study, on yellow fever vaccine responses in identical twins.

The TCR originated in a woman in her late teens or twenties in good health. The V call is TRBV5-1, the J call TRBJ2-1; D possibly uses TRBD1 or TRBD2 (7 bases each). The sequencing sample was made of PBMCs. The CDR3 nucleotides read TGCGCCAGCAGCGGGCTCGGGGGGACAGTATACAATGAGCAGTTCTTC. It specifies CASSGLGGTVYNEQFF. Variable domain in full (rest from reference TRBV5-1 and TRBJ2-1): KAGVTQTPRYLIKTRGQQVTLSCSPISGHRSVSWYQQTPGQGLQFLFEYFSETQRNKGNFPGRFSGRQFSNSRSEMNVSTLELGDSALYLCASSGLGGTVYNEQFFGPGTRLTVL.